These T cell receptor beta chains were read from a single sample in a study of cytomegalovirus exposure and HLA in healthy donors. The table came from immunoSEQ multiplex PCR; TCRdb's copy has only in-frame clones and leaves some out. The sample holds roughly 140,000 clones, roughly 85% seen once. Sequenced: PBMCs. The receptors were gathered from a male donor in good health and CMV-seronegative. Each CDR3 is given with its conserved first and last residue. The order of the fields is J gene, clone size, D gene, V gene, CDR3 DNA, CDR3 protein. The D gene is left open where the match is weak. The size field is filled for only some rows; it gives once, few, many or a size class.

J: TRBJ1-3
size: .
D: TRBD1
V: TRBV4-1
DNA: TGCGCCAGCAGCCAAGACCCGGGACAGGGAAACACCATATATTTT
CDR3: CASSQDPGQGNTIYF

J: TRBJ1-6
size: .
D: .
V: TRBV5-1
DNA: TGCGCCAGCAGCTACAAGGACAGCTCCTATAATTCACCCCTCCACTTT
CDR3: CASSYKDSSYNSPLHF

J: TRBJ2-3
size: .
D: TRBD1
V: TRBV7-7
DNA: TGTGCCAGCAGCGGGACAGGGGGCACAGATACGCAGTATTTT
CDR3: CASSGTGGTDTQYF

J: TRBJ1-3
size: .
D: .
V: TRBV7-2
DNA: TGTGCCAGCAGCTTAGGAGATAGCTCTGGAAACACCATATATTTT
CDR3: CASSLGDSSGNTIYF

J: TRBJ1-4
size: .
D: .
V: TRBV7-9
DNA: TGTTCCAGCAGCCTTCTTCCCGACAGCCCTAATGAAAAACTGTTTTTT
CDR3: CSSSLLPDSPNEKLFF

J: TRBJ2-5
size: .
D: .
V: TRBV4-1
DNA: TGCGCCAGCAGCCAAGATGTGGGGCGCGAAGAGACCCAGTACTTC
CDR3: CASSQDVGREETQYF

J: TRBJ1-3
size: .
D: .
V: TRBV5-6
DNA: TGTGCCAGCTTCGCGGGAGCACCCTTTTCTGGAAACACCATATATTTT
CDR3: CASFAGAPFSGNTIYF

J: TRBJ2-7
size: few
D: TRBD1
V: TRBV6-1
DNA: TGTGCCAGCAGTCCGGGACAGGGCATCTACGAGCAGTACTTC
CDR3: CASSPGQGIYEQYF

J: TRBJ2-5
size: .
D: TRBD1
V: TRBV5-1
DNA: TGCGCCAGCAGCCGCCTCGACAGGGGGGAAGAGACCCAGTACTTC
CDR3: CASSRLDRGEETQYF

J: TRBJ1-5
size: few
D: .
V: TRBV30
DNA: TGTGCCTGGAGTAGGCCCAGGGGTGGCAATCAGCCCCAGCATTTT
CDR3: CAWSRPRGGNQPQHF

J: TRBJ2-7
size: .
D: TRBD1
V: TRBV27
DNA: TGTGCCAGCAGTTTAGAGACAGGGCGTGGAGAGCAGTACTTC
CDR3: CASSLETGRGEQYF

J: TRBJ1-2
size: .
D: .
V: TRBV20-1
DNA: TGCAGTGCCCAGGGAGGGGACTACACCTTC
CDR3: CSAQGGDYTF

J: TRBJ2-7
size: once
D: .
V: TRBV28
DNA: TGTGCCAGCAGTTCAACCGAGAGCTCCTACGAGCAGTACTTC
CDR3: CASSSTESSYEQYF

J: TRBJ1-5
size: .
D: .
V: TRBV9
DNA: TGTGCCAGCTCCCCCGGACAAAATTATCAGCCCCAGCATTTT
CDR3: CASSPGQNYQPQHF

J: TRBJ1-1
size: once
D: TRBD1
V: TRBV6-1
DNA: TGTGCCAGTAACCTGGGCGGGACAGGGAGCACTGAAGCTTTCTTT
CDR3: CASNLGGTGSTEAFF

J: TRBJ2-7
size: .
D: TRBD2
V: TRBV19
DNA: TGTGCCAGTAGTGTTCTAGCGGGAGTCGAGAAGGGCGAGCAGTACTTC
CDR3: CASSVLAGVEKGEQYF

J: TRBJ1-6
size: .
D: .
V: TRBV29-1
DNA: TGCAGCGTTGTCTTGGGGCGCTACAATTCACCCCTCCACTTT
CDR3: CSVVLGRYNSPLHF

J: TRBJ2-1
size: .
D: TRBD2
V: TRBV25-1
DNA: TGTGCCAGCAGTTCCCGCATGACTAGCGGTAAGAACAATGAGCAGTTCTTC
CDR3: CASSSRMTSGKNNEQFF

J: TRBJ2-1
size: .
D: TRBD2
V: TRBV9
DNA: TGTGCCAGCAGCGATCAACTAGCGGGAGGGCCGTATGAGCAGTTCTTC
CDR3: CASSDQLAGGPYEQFF

J: TRBJ1-1
size: .
D: .
V: TRBV6-6
DNA: TGTGCCAGCAGTTCCCTGGCTCTCGAGGGTGAAGCTTTCTTT
CDR3: CASSSLALEGEAFF

J: TRBJ1-6
size: .
D: TRBD1
V: TRBV19
DNA: TGTGCCAGTAGTGCACCTACGGGACAGTTTAGTTCACCCCTCCACTTT
CDR3: CASSAPTGQFSSPLHF

J: TRBJ1-2
size: .
D: TRBD1
V: TRBV25-1
DNA: TGTGCCAGCAGTGACCTTACCCGGACAGGGGCCTATGGCTACACCTTC
CDR3: CASSDLTRTGAYGYTF